The sequence of this T cell receptor (beta chain) was determined in a study of T cells expressing NK-cell markers. As for the study in general: Among eight sequenced donors, seven carried HCMV seropositivity while one was seronegative.

Study-wide results and caveats: Once again these clonotypes came out on top in the CD3+CD56-NKG2C+ fraction of a few donors. The dominant NKG2C+ clonotypes represented about 1.0-7.5% of CD8+ T cells in several donors.

TCRdb re-called the 5' RACE reads; every CDR3 protein appears as one record, without DNA. The sample totals over 120,000 distinct CDR3 sequences. On this clonotype: The antigen is not known.

CDR3 length: 19 residues. Looked up from germline, CDR1 is SGHAT and CDR2 is FQNNGV. This sequence joins TRBV11-2 and TRBJ2-6; without DNA, the TCRdb call of TRBD2 cannot be checked. The specimen sequenced was blood T cells: a sorted CD56 or NKG2C T cell subset, CD4+ or CD8+ T cells, or bulk PBMC T cells (not recorded which). This sequence was found in a man between 18 and 35 years old in good health. The CDR3 loop reads CASSPELGGTFSGANVLTF.